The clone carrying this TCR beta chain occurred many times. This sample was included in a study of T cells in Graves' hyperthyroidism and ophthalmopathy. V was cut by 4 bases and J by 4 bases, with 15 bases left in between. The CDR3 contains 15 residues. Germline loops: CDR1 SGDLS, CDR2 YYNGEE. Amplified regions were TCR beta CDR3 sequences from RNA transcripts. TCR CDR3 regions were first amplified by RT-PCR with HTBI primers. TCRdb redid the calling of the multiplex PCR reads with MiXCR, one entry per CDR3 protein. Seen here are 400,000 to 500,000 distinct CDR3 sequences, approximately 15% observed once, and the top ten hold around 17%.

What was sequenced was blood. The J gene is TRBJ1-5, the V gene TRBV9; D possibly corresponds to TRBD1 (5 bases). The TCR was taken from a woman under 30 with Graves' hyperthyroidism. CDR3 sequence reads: CASSSAAGGNQPQHF. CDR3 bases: TGTGCCAGCAGCTCCGCGGCCGGGGGTAATCAGCCCCAGCATTTT.